This TCR beta chain is from a study of blood T cell repertoires in COVID-19. Overall study context: From the United States, Italy and Spain came samples of acute and convalescent COVID-19.

The protocol was immunoSEQ multiplex PCR, while the TCRdb copy is restricted to in-frame clones and leaves out a portion. The repertoire consists of about 13,000 clones, with about 83% occurring once and the leading ten covering roughly 25%. This clone is medium-sized (0.01 to 0.1%) within its sample. Trimming pared 4 bases from V and 0 bases from J, leaving 16 bases between. CDR1 and CDR2 (germline): SQVTM, ANQGSEA. The CDR3 consists of 15 residues. This chain uses TRBV29-1 with TRBJ2-7, with TRBD1 as a possible D gene (7 bases). The sample taken for sequencing was peripheral blood. This TCR was sampled from a man aged 35-49 years with active or convalescent COVID-19. As DNA, the CDR3 is TGCAGCGTTGGGCTACAGGGGAGGCCCTCCTACGAGCAGTACTTC. This codes for CSVGLQGRPSYEQYF.